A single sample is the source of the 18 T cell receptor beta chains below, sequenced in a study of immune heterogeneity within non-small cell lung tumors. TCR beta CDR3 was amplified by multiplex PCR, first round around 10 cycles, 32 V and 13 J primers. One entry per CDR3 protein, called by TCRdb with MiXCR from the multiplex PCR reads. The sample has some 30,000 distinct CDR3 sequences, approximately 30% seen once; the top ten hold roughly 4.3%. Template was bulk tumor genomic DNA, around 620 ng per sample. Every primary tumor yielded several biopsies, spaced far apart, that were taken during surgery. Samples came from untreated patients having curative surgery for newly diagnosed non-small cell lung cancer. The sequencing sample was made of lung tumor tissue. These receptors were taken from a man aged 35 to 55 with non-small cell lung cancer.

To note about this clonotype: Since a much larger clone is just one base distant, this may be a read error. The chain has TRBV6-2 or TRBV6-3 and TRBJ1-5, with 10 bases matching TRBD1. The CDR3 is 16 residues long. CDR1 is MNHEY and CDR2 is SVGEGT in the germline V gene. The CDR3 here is CASGTGETLGGQPEHF. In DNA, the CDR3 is TGTGCCAGCGGGACAGGGGAAACCCTGGGTGGCCAGCCCGAGCATTTT.

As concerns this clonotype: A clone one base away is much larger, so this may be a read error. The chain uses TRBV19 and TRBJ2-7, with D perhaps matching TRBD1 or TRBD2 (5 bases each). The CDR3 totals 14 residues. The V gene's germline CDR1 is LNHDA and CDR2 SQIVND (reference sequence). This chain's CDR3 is CTSSFGTASYEQYF. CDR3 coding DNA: TGTACCAGTAGTTTCGGGACGGCCTCCTACGAGCAGTACTTC.

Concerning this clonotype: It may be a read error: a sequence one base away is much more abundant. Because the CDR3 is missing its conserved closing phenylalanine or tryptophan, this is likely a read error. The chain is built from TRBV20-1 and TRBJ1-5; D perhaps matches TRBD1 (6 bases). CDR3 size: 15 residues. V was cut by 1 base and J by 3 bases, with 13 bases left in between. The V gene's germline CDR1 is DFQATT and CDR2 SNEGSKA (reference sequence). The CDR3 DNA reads TGCAGTGCTAGAGTATCCGGACAGACCAATCAGCCCCAGCATTAT. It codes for CSARVSGQTNQPQHY.

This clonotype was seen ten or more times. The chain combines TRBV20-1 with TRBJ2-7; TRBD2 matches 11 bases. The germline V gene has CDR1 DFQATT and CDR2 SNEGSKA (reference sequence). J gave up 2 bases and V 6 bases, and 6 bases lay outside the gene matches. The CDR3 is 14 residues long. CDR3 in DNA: TGCAGTGCGACCGGGACTAGCGGAACCTACGAGCAGTACTTC. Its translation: CSATGTSGTYEQYF.

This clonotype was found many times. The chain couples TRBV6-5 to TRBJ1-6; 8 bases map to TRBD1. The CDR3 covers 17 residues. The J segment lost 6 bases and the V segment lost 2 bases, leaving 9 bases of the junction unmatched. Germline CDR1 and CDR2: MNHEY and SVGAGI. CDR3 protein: CASSYGGWTGINSPLHF. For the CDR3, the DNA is TGTGCCAGCAGTTACGGCGGTTGGACAGGGATTAATTCACCCCTCCACTTT.

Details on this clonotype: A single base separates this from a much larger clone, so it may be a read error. The CDR3 is CASTRTAVYEQFF. The CDR3 DNA reads TGTGCCAGCACAAGGACAGCCGTCTACGAGCAGTTCTTC. This rearrangement joins TRBV6-1 to TRBJ2-7, with TRBD1 as a possible D gene (6 bases). The assigned J gene may be wrong: the sequence end matches TRBJ2-1 better. The V gene's germline CDR1 is MNHNS and CDR2 SASEGT. This CDR3 has 13 amino acids.

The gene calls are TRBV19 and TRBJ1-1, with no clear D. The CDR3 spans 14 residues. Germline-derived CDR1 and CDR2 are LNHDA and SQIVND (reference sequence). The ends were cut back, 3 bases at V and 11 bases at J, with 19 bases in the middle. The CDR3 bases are TGTGCCAGTAGTATTACTTACGGACCGACCGAGGCTTTCTTT. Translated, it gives CASSITYGPTEAFF.

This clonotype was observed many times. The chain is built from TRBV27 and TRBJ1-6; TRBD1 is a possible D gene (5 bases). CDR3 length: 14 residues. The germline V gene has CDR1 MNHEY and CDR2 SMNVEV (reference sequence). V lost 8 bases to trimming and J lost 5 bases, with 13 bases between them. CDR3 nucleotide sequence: TGTGCCAGCCGGGGGGGTAGTAATAATTCACCCCTCCACTTT. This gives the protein CASRGGSNNSPLHF.

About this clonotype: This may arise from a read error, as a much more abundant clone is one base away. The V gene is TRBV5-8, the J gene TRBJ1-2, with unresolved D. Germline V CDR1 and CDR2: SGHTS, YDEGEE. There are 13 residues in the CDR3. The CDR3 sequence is CAGSFKLDYGYTF. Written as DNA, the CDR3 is TGTGCCGGCAGCTTTAAGTTGGACTATGGCTACACCTTC.

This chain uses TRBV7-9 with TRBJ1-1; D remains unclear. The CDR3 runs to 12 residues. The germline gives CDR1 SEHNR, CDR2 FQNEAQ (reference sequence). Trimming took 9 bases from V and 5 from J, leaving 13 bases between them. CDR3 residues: CASDASGTEAFF. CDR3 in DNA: TGTGCCAGTGACGCCTCGGGTACTGAAGCTTTCTTT.

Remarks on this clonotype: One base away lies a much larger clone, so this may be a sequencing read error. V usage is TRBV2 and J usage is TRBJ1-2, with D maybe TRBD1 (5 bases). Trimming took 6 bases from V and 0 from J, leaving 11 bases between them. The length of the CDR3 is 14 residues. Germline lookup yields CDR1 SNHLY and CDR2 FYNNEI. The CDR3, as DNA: TGTGCCAGCAGCGAGACCAGGGCTAACTATGGCTACACCTTC. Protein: CASSETRANYGYTF.

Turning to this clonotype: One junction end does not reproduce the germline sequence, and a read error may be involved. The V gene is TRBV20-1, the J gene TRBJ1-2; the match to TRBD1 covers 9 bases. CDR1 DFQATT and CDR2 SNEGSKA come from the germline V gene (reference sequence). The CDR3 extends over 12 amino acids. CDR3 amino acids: CNARQGVYGYSF. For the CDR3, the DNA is TGCAATGCTAGACAGGGGGTCTATGGCTACAGCTTC.

This CDR3 is CASSEFWGGGTDTQYF. CDR3 DNA sequence: TGCGCCAGCAGTGAGTTCTGGGGAGGTGGCACAGATACGCAGTATTTT. The chain couples TRBV10-2 to TRBJ2-3; a possible D gene is TRBD2 (6 bases). Germline CDR1 WSHSY, CDR2 SAAADI. Trimming stripped 1 base from V and 1 base from J, with 12 bases between. The CDR3 spans 16 residues.

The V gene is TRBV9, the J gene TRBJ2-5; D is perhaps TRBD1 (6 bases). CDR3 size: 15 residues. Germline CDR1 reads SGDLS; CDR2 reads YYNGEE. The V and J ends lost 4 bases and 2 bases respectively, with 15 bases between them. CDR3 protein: CASSTSGVHQETQYF. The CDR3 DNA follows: TGTGCCAGCAGCACCTCAGGGGTACATCAAGAGACCCAGTACTTC.

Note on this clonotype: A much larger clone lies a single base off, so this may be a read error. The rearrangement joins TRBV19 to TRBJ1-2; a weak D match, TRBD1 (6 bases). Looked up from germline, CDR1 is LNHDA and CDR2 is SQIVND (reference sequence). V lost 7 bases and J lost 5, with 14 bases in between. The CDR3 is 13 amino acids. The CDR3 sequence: CASTSGRGYGYTF. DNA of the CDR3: TGTGCCAGTACCTCGGGCAGGGGTTATGGCTACACCTTC.

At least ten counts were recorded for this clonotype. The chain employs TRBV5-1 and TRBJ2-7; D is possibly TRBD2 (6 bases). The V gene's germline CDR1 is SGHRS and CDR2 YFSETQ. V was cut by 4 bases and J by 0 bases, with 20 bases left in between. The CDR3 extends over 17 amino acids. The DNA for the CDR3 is TGCGCCAGCAGCGGTAACCTCCGGGTAGCGGACTCCTACGAGCAGTACTTC. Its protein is CASSGNLRVADSYEQYF.

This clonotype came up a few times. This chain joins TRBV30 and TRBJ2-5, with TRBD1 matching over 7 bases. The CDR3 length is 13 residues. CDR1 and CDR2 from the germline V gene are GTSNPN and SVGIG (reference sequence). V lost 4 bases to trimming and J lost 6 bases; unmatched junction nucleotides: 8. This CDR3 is CAWTNRGIQTQYF. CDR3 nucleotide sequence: TGTGCCTGGACCAACAGGGGAATACAGACCCAGTACTTC.

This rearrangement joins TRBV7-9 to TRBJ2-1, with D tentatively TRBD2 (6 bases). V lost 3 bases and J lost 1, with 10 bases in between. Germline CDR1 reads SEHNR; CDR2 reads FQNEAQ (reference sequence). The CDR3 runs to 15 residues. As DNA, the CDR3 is TGTGCCAGCAGCTTCGGGGGAGTTTCCTACAATGAGCAGTTCTTC. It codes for CASSFGGVSYNEQFF. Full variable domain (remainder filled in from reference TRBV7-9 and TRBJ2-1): DTGVSQNPRHKITKRGQNVTFRCDPISEHNRLYWYRQTLGQGPEFLTYFQNEAQLEKSRLLSDRFSAERPKGSFSTLEIQRTEQGDSAMYLCASSFGGVSYNEQFFGPGTRLTVL.